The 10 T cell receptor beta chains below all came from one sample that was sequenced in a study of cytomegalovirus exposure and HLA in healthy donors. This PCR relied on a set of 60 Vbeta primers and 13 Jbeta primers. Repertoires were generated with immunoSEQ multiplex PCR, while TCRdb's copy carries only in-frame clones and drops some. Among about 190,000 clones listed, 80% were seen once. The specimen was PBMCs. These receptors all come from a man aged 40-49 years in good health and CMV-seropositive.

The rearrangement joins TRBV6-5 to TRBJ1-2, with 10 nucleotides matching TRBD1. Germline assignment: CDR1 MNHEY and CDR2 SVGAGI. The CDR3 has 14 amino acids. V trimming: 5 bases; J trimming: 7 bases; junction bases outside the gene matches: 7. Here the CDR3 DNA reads TGTGCCAGCAGTCCCGGGACAGGGGCTTTTGGCTACACCTTC. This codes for CASSPGTGAFGYTF.

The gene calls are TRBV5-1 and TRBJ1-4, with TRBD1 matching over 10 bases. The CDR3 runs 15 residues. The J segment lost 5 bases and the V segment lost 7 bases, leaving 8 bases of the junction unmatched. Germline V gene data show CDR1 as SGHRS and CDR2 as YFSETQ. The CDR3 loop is CASSETGGANEKLFF. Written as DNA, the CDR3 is TGCGCCAGCTCAGAGACAGGGGGCGCGAATGAAAAACTGTTTTTT.

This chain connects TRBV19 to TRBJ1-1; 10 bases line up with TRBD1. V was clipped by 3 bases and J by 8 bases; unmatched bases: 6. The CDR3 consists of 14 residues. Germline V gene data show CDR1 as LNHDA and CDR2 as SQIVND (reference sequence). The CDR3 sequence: CASSIEGTGDEAFF. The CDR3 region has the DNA TGTGCCAGTAGTATCGAGGGGACAGGGGACGAAGCTTTCTTT.

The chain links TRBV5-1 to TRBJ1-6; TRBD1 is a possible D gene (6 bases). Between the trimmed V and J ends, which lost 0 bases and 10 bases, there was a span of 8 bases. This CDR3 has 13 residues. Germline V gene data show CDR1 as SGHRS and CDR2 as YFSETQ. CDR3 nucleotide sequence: TGCGCCAGCAGCTTGGCCGGACAGTCACCCCTCCACTTT. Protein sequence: CASSLAGQSPLHF.

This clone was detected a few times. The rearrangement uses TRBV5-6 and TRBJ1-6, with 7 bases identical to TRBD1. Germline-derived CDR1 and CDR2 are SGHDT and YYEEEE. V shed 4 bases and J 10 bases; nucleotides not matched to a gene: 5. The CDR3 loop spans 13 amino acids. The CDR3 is CASSQGGDSPLHF. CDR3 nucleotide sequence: TGTGCCAGCAGCCAGGGGGGAGACTCACCCCTCCACTTT.

DNA for the CDR3: TGTGCCAGCTCACCTGGTCAGGGGGTTAACTATGGCTACACCTTC. Protein: CASSPGQGVNYGYTF. This chain links TRBV18 with TRBJ1-2; 7 nucleotides agree with TRBD1. Germline CDR1 reads KGHSH; CDR2 reads LQKENI. The CDR3 consists of 15 residues. V shed 3 bases and J 1 base; nucleotides not matched to a gene: 5. The variable domain in full, completed from reference TRBV18 and TRBJ1-2, reads NAGVMQNPRHLVRRRGQEARLRCSPMKGHSHVYWYRQLPEEGLKFMVYLQKENIIDESGMPKERFSAEFPKEGPSILRIQQVVRGDSAAYFCASSPGQGVNYGYTFGSGTRLTVV.

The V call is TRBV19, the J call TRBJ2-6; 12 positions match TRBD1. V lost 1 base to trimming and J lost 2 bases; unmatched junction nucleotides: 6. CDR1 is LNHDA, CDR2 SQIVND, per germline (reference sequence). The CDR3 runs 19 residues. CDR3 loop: CASSIASGQGAPGANVLTF. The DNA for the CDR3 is TGTGCCAGTAGTATAGCCTCGGGACAGGGGGCACCTGGGGCCAACGTCCTGACTTTC.

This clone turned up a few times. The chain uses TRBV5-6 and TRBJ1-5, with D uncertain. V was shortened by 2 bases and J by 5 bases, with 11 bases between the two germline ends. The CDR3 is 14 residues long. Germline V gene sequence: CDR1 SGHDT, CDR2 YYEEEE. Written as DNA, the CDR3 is TGTGCCAGCAGCTTAACCAAAAGCGATCAGCCCCAGCATTTT. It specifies CASSLTKSDQPQHF.

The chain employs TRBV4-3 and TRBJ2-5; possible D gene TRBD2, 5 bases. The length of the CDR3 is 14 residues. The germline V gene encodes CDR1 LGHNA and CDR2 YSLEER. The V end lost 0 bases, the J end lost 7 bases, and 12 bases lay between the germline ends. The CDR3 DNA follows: TGCGCCAGCAGCCAAGATGGGGTACGGGGGACCCAGTACTTC. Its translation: CASSQDGVRGTQYF.

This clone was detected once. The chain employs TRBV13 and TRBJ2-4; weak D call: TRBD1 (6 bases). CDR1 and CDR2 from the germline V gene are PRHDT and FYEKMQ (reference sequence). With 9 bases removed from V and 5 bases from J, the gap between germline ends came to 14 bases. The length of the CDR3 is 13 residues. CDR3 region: CASTEQGENIQYF. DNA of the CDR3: TGTGCCAGTACGGAACAGGGCGAAAACATTCAGTACTTC.